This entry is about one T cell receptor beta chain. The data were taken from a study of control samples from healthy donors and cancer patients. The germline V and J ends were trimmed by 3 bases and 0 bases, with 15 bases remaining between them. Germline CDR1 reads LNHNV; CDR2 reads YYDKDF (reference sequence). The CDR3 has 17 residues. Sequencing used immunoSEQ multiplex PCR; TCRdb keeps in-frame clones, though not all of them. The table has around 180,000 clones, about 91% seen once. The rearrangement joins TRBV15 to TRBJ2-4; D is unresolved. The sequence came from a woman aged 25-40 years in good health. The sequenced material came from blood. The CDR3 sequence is CATSSRAQLLAKNIQYF. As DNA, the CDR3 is TGTGCCACCAGCAGCCGGGCCCAGTTACTAGCCAAAAACATTCAGTACTTC.